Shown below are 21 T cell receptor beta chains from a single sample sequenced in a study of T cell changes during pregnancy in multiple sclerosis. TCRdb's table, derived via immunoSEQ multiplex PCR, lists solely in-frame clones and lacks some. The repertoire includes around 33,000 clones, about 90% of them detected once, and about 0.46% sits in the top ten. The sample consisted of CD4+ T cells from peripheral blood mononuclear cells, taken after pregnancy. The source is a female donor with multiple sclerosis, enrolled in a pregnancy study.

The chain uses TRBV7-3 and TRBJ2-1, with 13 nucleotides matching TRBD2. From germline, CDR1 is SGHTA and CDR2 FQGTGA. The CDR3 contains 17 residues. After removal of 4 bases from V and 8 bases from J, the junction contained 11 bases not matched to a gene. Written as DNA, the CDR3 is TGTGCCAGCAGCTCCCAGAGACTAGCGGGGGGCCGGGATGAGCAGTTCTTC. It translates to CASSSQRLAGGRDEQFF.

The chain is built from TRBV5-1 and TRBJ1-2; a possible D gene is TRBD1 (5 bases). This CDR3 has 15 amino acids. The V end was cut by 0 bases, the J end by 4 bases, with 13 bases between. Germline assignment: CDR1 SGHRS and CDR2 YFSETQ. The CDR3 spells CASSLGDLGGYGYTF. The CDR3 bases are TGCGCCAGCAGCTTGGGAGACCTCGGGGGCTATGGCTACACCTTC.

CDR3: CASSPQGSLSNQPQHF. The CDR3 DNA sequence: TGTGCCAGCAGCCCACAGGGTTCGCTTAGCAATCAGCCCCAGCATTTT. This chain joins TRBV7-2 and TRBJ1-5, with D possibly matching TRBD1 (6 bases). CDR3 length equals 16 residues. The V and J ends lost 5 bases and 0 bases respectively, with 14 bases between them. The germline CDR1 and CDR2 sequences are SGHTA and FQGNSA.

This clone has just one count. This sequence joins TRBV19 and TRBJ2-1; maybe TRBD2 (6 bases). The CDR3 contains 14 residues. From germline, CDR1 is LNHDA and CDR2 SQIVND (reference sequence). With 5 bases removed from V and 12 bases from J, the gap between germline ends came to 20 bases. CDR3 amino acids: CASSGWDGGLGQFF. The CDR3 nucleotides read TGTGCCAGTAGTGGCTGGGACGGAGGGCTGGGGCAGTTCTTC.

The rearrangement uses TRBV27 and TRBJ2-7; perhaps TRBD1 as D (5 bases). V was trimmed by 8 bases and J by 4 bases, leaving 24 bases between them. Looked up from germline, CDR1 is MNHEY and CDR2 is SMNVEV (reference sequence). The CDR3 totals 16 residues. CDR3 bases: TGTGCCAGCTCCCCCGGCAGGGCGGTTGGTAGATACGAGCAGTACTTC. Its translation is CASSPGRAVGRYEQYF.

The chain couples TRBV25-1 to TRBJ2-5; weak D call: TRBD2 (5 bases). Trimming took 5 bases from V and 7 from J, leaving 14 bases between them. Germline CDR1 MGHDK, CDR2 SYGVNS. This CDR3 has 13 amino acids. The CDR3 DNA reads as TGTGCCAGCAGTAACGTGGGGAGAGGGACCCAGTACTTC. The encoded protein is CASSNVGRGTQYF.

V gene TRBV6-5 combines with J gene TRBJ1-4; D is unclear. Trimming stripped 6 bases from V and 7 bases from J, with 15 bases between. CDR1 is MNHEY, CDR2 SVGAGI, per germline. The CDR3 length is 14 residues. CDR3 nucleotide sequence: TGTGCCAGCAGCCCAGAGCCCCGGGGTGAAAAACTGTTTTTT. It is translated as CASSPEPRGEKLFF.

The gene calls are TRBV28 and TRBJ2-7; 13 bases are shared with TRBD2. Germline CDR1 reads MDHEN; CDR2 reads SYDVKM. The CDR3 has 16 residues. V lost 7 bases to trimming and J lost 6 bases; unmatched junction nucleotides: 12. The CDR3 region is CASMEGLAGAPSEQYF. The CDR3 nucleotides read TGTGCCAGCATGGAAGGACTAGCGGGAGCTCCAAGCGAGCAGTACTTC.

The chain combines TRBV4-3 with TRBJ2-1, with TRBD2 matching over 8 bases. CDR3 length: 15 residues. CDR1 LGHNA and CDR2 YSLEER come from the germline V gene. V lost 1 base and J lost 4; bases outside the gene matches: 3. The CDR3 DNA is TGCGCCAGCAGCCAAGCGGGGGGGTTTTACAATGAGCAGTTCTTC. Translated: CASSQAGGFYNEQFF.

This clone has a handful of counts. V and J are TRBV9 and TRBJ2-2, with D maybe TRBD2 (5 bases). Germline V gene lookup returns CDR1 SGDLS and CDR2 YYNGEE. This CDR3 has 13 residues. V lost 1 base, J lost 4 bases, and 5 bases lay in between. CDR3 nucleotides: TGTGCCAGCAGCGTACGGGGCACCGGGGAGCTGTTTTTT. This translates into CASSVRGTGELFF.

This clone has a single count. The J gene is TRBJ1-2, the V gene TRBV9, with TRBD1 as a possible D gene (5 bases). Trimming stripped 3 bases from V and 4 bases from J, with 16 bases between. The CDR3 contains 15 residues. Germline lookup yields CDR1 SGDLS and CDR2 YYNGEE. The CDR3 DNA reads TGTGCCAGCAGCGAAGGGGTGGGGTCCGCCTATGGCTACACCTTC. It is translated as CASSEGVGSAYGYTF.

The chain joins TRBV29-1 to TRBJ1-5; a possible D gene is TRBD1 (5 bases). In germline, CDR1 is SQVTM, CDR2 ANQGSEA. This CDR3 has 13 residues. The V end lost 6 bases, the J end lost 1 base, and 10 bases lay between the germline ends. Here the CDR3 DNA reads TGCAGCGTAAACGGGGGGAGCAATCAGCCCCAGCATTTT. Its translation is CSVNGGSNQPQHF.

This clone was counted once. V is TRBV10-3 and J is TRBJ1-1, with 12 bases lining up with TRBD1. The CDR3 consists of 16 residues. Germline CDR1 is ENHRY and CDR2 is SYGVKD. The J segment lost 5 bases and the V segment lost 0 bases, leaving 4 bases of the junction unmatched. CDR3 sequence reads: CAISESGTGGLTEAFF. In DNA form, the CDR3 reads TGTGCCATCAGTGAGTCAGGGACAGGGGGCTTAACTGAAGCTTTCTTT.

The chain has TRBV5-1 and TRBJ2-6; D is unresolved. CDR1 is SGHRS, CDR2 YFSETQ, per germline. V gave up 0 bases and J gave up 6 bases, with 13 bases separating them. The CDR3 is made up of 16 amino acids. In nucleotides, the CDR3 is TGCGCCAGCAGCTTGGAAGCCCCCCCGGTGGCCAACGTCCTGACTTTC. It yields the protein CASSLEAPPVANVLTF.

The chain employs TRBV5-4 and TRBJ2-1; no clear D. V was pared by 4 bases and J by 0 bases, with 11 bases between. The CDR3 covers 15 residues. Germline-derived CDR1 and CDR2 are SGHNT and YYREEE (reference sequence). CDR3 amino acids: CASSRFSLSYNEQFF. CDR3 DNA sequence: TGTGCCAGCAGCCGTTTTTCCCTCTCCTACAATGAGCAGTTCTTC. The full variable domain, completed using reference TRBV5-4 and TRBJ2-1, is ETGVTQSPTHLIKTRGQQVTLRCSSQSGHNTVSWYQQALGQGPQFIFQYYREEENGRGNFPPRFSGLQFPNYSSELNVNALELDDSALYLCASSRFSLSYNEQFFGPGTRLTVL.

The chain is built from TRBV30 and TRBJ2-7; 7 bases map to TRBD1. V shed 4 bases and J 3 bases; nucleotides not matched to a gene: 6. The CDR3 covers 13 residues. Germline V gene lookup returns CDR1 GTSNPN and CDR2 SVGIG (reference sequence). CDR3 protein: CAWTQGYNYEQYF. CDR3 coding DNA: TGTGCCTGGACACAGGGGTACAACTACGAGCAGTACTTC. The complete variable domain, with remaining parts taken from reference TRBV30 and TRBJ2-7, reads SQTIHQWPATLVQPVGSPLSLECTVEGTSNPNLYWYRQAAGRGLQLLFYSVGIGQISSEVPQNLSASRPQDRQFILSSKKLLLSDSGFYLCAWTQGYNYEQYFGPGTRLTVT.

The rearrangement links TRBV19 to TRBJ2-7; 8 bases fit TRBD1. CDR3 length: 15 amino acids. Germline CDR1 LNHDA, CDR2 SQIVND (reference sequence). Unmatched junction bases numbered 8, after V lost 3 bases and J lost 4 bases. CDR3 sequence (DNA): TGTGCCAGTAGTATCGGGACAGGAGACTTGTACGAGCAGTACTTC. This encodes CASSIGTGDLYEQYF.

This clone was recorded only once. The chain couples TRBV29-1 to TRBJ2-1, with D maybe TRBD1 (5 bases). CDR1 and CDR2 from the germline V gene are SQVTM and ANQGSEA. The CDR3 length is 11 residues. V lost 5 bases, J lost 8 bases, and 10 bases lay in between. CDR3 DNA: TGCAGCGTTAACGCAGGGTATGAGCAGTTCTTC. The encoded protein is CSVNAGYEQFF.

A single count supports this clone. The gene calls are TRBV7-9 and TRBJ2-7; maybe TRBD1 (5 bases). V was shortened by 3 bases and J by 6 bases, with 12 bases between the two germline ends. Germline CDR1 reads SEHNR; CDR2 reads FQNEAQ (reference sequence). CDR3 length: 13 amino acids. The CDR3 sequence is CASSFSTVSEQYF. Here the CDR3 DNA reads TGTGCCAGCAGCTTTTCGACAGTCTCCGAGCAGTACTTC.

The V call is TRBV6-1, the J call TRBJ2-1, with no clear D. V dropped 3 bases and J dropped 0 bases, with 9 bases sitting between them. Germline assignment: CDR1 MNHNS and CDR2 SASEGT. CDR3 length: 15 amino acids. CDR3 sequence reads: CASSETLSSYNEQFF. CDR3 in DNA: TGTGCCAGCAGTGAGACTTTGAGCTCCTACAATGAGCAGTTCTTC.

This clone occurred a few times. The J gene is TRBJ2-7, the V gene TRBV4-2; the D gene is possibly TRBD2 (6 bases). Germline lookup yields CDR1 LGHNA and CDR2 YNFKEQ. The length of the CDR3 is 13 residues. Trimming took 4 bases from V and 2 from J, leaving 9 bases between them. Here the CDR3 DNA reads TGTGCCAGCAGCCCCGCTAGCGCCTACGAGCAGTACTTC. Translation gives CASSPASAYEQYF.